This section outlines one T cell receptor (beta chain) sequence together with its context. The antigen is undetermined. These data belong to a study of T cells after yellow fever vaccination. Study outcomes and limitations: When the response was secondary, it was weaker but reached its peak faster, day 5 versus 15. Re-detected after boosting: most primary clones, 96% of CD4 and about 85% of CD8.

A process of 5'RACE template switching, which added a universal primer site and UMIs, was used to make TCR cDNA. MiXCR was run by TCRdb on the 5' RACE reads, yielding one entry per CDR3 protein. The data contain 510,000 or so distinct CDR3 sequences, under 25% of them singletons. Germline V gives CDR1 MDHEN, CDR2 SYDVKM. V dropped 7 bases and J dropped 4 bases, with 8 bases sitting between them. The CDR3 runs 12 residues. This sample comprised PBMCs, obtained 15 days after the yellow fever booster vaccination. The rearrangement joins TRBV28 to TRBJ2-1; D possibly corresponds to TRBD1 (6 bases). This sequence was found in a man younger than 40 who received the YFV17D yellow fever vaccine. The DNA for the CDR3 is TGTGCCAGCACGGGACAATACAATGAGCAGTTCTTC. Protein product: CASTGQYNEQFF.